The 22 T cell receptor beta chains below all came from one sample that was sequenced in a study of blood T cells in healthy people across ages. For the second PCR, which ran for 7 to 11 cycles, a sample-barcoded 5' primer and a J-beta primer mix were used. TCRdb re-analysed the 5' RACE reads in MiXCR, keeping a single row per CDR3 protein. The sample has hundreds of thousands of distinct CDR3 sequences; 58% are singletons. Sequencing used blood. These receptors were taken from a man between 60 and 75 years old in good health.

This clonotype was detected only a few times. This sequence joins TRBV12-3 or TRBV12-4 and TRBJ2-5; 8 positions agree with TRBD1. Trimming removed 3 bases from V and 4 bases from J; junction bases left unmatched: 13. There are 17 residues in the CDR3. The CDR3 loop is CASSFRNLRQGRETQYF. Here the CDR3 DNA reads TGTGCCAGCAGTTTCCGCAATCTCCGACAGGGGAGAGAGACCCAGTACTTC.

CDR3 sequence (DNA): TGTGCCAGCAGCCTCCGAGGGACTTTCTTCGGGGAGCTGTTTTTT. Encoded protein: CASSLRGTFFGELFF. This rearrangement joins TRBV6-5 to TRBJ2-2; possible D gene TRBD2, 6 bases. CDR3 length: 15 amino acids. Germline values: CDR1 MNHEY, CDR2 SVGAGI. Deletions cut 6 bases from V and 7 bases from J, with 18 bases between.

This clonotype occurred many times. The J gene is TRBJ1-1, the V gene TRBV12-3 or TRBV12-4; D gene uncertain. The V end was cut by 2 bases, the J end by 4 bases, with 5 bases between. This CDR3 has 12 residues. The CDR3 bases are TGTGCCAGCAGTTTATCAGGCACTGAAGCTTTCTTT. Protein sequence: CASSLSGTEAFF.

The rearrangement uses TRBV5-1 and TRBJ2-3; weak D call: TRBD2 (6 bases). CDR1 is SGHRS, CDR2 YFSETQ, per germline. Trimming removed 5 bases from V and 3 bases from J, with 16 bases in between. The CDR3 runs to 15 residues. In nucleotides, the CDR3 is TGCGCCAGCAGATACCTAGGAGGGGAGACAGATACGCAGTATTTT. Protein sequence: CASRYLGGETDTQYF. Looking up the rest from reference TRBV5-1 and TRBJ2-3 gives the full variable domain: KAGVTQTPRYLIKTRGQQVTLSCSPISGHRSVSWYQQTPGQGLQFLFEYFSETQRNKGNFPGRFSGRQFSNSRSEMNVSTLELGDSALYLCASRYLGGETDTQYFGPGTRLTVL.

This clonotype was observed once. The J gene is TRBJ1-4, the V gene TRBV7-2; TRBD1 matches at 10 bases. The CDR3 is 14 residues long. V shed 5 bases and J 10 bases; nucleotides not matched to a gene: 7. CDR1 and CDR2 (germline): SGHTA, FQGNSA. The DNA for the CDR3 is TGTGCCAGCAGCCCAGACAGGGGGCGAGGAAAACTGTTTTTT. It encodes CASSPDRGRGKLFF.

The chain has TRBV6-1 and TRBJ2-7, with 7 bases lining up with TRBD2. This CDR3 is 13 amino acids long. Trimming at V came to 6 bases and at J to 4 bases, leaving 6 bases not matched to a gene. The germline V gene encodes CDR1 MNHNS and CDR2 SASEGT. The CDR3 is CASSRRGVYEQYF. CDR3 sequence (DNA): TGTGCCAGCAGCCGTCGGGGGGTTTACGAGCAGTACTTC.

A few counts support this clonotype. The chain is built from TRBV10-1 and TRBJ2-7; 8 nucleotides match TRBD1. V was clipped by 0 bases and J by 5 bases; unmatched bases: 9. This CDR3 spans 16 amino acids. CDR1 and CDR2 (germline): WNHNN, SYGVQD (reference sequence). This CDR3 is CASSESTGQGAHEQYF. Here the CDR3 DNA reads TGCGCCAGCAGTGAGTCGACGGGGCAGGGGGCCCACGAGCAGTACTTC.

Here the CDR3 reads CASSRTDSYEQYF. The CDR3, as DNA: TGTGCCAGCAGCCGGACAGACTCCTACGAGCAGTACTTC. The chain joins TRBV6-5 to TRBJ2-7, with D possibly matching TRBD1 (6 bases). V shed 6 bases and J shed 0 bases, with 9 bases lying between them. The germline gives CDR1 MNHEY, CDR2 SVGAGI. This CDR3 has 13 amino acids.

This clonotype was counted a few times. The chain links TRBV12-3 or TRBV12-4 to TRBJ2-3, with TRBD1 identical over 7 bases. Trimming at V came to 2 bases and at J to 4 bases, leaving 3 bases not matched to a gene. The CDR3 covers 14 residues. CDR3 in amino acids: CASSLNRGADTQYF. Written as DNA, the CDR3 is TGTGCCAGCAGTTTAAACAGGGGTGCAGATACGCAGTATTTT.

V and J are TRBV20-1 and TRBJ2-4, with TRBD2 matching 8 bases. The germline CDR1 and CDR2 sequences are DFQATT and SNEGSKA (reference sequence). Trimming took 5 bases from V and 1 from J; bases not matched to a gene: 7. This CDR3 has 15 amino acids. CDR3 sequence: CSAWRGAAAKNIQYF. CDR3 sequence (DNA): TGCAGTGCTTGGCGGGGGGCAGCGGCCAAAAACATTCAGTACTTC.

This chain connects TRBV20-1 to TRBJ2-3, with TRBD1 matching 9 bases. Germline assignment: CDR1 DFQATT and CDR2 SNEGSKA (reference sequence). The trim removed 4 bases at V and 2 bases at J, leaving 4 bases unmatched. The CDR3 runs to 14 residues. CDR3: CSANTGGPTDTQYF. Here the CDR3 DNA reads TGCAGTGCTAACACAGGGGGCCCCACAGATACGCAGTATTTT.

The chain is built from TRBV12-3 or TRBV12-4 and TRBJ1-6; weak D call: TRBD1 (6 bases). The length of the CDR3 is 15 residues. The V gene lost 5 bases and the J gene lost 8 bases, with 16 bases spanning the gap. CDR3 nucleotides: TGTGCCAGCAGTCCCCAAACAGGGCGGGATTCACCCCTCCACTTT. Residues: CASSPQTGRDSPLHF.

This chain joins TRBV10-3 and TRBJ2-5; TRBD2 matches at 8 bases. This CDR3 comprises 15 residues. Germline CDR1 reads ENHRY; CDR2 reads SYGVKD. V shed 6 bases and J 7 bases; nucleotides not matched to a gene: 13. CDR3 sequence: CAIRRDGGGDVTQYF. The CDR3, as DNA: TGTGCCATCAGAAGGGACGGGGGGGGAGATGTGACCCAGTACTTC.

V usage is TRBV18 and J usage is TRBJ2-4; the D is unclear. V gave up 3 bases and J gave up 1 base, with 13 bases separating them. Germline V gene lookup returns CDR1 KGHSH and CDR2 LQKENI. The CDR3 covers 16 residues. The DNA for the CDR3 is TGTGCCAGCTCACCCCGGGTCTTGGGGGCCAAAAACATTCAGTACTTC. Protein product: CASSPRVLGAKNIQYF.

The rearrangement joins TRBV4-1 to TRBJ2-3; 10 bases align to TRBD1. The CDR3 is made up of 17 amino acids. Germline V lookup: CDR1 MGHRA, CDR2 YSYEKL. With 3 bases clipped from V and 5 bases from J, the junction kept 11 bases outside the gene matches. DNA of the CDR3: TGCGCCAGCAGCCAGACCGGGACAGGGGCTGTTGAAGATACGCAGTATTTT. Amino acid sequence: CASSQTGTGAVEDTQYF.

The genes are TRBV5-4 and TRBJ2-5; D possibly corresponds to TRBD2 (6 bases). The CDR3 length is 15 residues. V was trimmed by 2 bases and J by 0 bases, leaving 11 bases between them. Per the germline V gene, CDR1 is SGHNT and CDR2 is YYREEE (reference sequence). The CDR3 is CASSFDLADQETQYF. The CDR3 DNA is TGTGCCAGCAGCTTCGATTTAGCGGACCAAGAGACCCAGTACTTC.

The CDR3 sequence is CASRTSGTYEQYF. CDR3 DNA sequence: TGTGCCAGCAGGACTAGCGGCACCTACGAGCAGTACTTC. The chain joins TRBV6-1 to TRBJ2-7; 9 positions agree with TRBD2. With 6 bases clipped from V and 2 bases from J, the junction kept 2 bases outside the gene matches. This CDR3 is 13 amino acids long. Germline V gives CDR1 MNHNS, CDR2 SASEGT.

Turning to this clonotype: Given a much more abundant clone one base away, this may be a read error. J is TRBJ2-5 and V is TRBV20-1; D gene ambiguous. The end of the DNA is better explained by TRBJ2-1, so the J call may be wrong. Germline-derived CDR1 and CDR2 are DFQATT and SNEGSKA (reference sequence). The CDR3 contains 13 residues. CDR3 residues: CRASQSGQETQFF. The CDR3 coding sequence is TGCAGGGCCTCGCAGAGTGGCCAAGAGACCCAGTTCTTC.

The gene calls are TRBV27 and TRBJ2-5; TRBD1 aligns across 12 bases. Judging by the DNA end, TRBJ2-7 fits better; the J call may be wrong. The CDR3 contains 17 residues. Per germline, CDR1 MNHEY and CDR2 SMNVEV (reference sequence). CDR3 in amino acids: CASSLSSGTGGRGEQYF. As DNA, the CDR3 is TGTGCCAGCAGTTTATCATCCGGGACAGGGGGCAGGGGCGAGCAGTACTTC.

The rearrangement links TRBV5-1 to TRBJ2-1; the D gene is possibly TRBD2 (5 bases). Trimming removed 2 bases at V and 10 bases at J, with 10 bases between. This CDR3 contains 12 residues. Germline V lookup: CDR1 SGHRS, CDR2 YFSETQ. The CDR3 protein is CASSLGWEEQFF. CDR3 nucleotide sequence: TGCGCCAGCAGCTTAGGGTGGGAGGAGCAGTTCTTC.

This chain joins TRBV20-1 and TRBJ2-7; TRBD1 matches at 7 bases. The DNA end is more similar to TRBJ2-5, so the J call may be wrong. The CDR3 contains 13 residues. Germline-derived CDR1 and CDR2 are DFQATT and SNEGSKA (reference sequence). The CDR3: CSAHTGVGETQYF. The CDR3 region has the DNA TGCAGTGCCCATACAGGGGTGGGGGAGACCCAGTACTTC.

On this clonotype itself: The germline gene is not matched at one end of the junction; a read error may be the cause. The chain is built from TRBV7-9 and TRBJ2-5, with D unclear. The CDR3 has 12 residues. Germline assignment: CDR1 SEHNR and CDR2 FQNEAQ (reference sequence). CDR3 sequence: CASSLPLGLLFF. In nucleotides, the CDR3 is TGTGCCAGCAGCTTACCCCTAGGTCTGCTGTTCTTC.